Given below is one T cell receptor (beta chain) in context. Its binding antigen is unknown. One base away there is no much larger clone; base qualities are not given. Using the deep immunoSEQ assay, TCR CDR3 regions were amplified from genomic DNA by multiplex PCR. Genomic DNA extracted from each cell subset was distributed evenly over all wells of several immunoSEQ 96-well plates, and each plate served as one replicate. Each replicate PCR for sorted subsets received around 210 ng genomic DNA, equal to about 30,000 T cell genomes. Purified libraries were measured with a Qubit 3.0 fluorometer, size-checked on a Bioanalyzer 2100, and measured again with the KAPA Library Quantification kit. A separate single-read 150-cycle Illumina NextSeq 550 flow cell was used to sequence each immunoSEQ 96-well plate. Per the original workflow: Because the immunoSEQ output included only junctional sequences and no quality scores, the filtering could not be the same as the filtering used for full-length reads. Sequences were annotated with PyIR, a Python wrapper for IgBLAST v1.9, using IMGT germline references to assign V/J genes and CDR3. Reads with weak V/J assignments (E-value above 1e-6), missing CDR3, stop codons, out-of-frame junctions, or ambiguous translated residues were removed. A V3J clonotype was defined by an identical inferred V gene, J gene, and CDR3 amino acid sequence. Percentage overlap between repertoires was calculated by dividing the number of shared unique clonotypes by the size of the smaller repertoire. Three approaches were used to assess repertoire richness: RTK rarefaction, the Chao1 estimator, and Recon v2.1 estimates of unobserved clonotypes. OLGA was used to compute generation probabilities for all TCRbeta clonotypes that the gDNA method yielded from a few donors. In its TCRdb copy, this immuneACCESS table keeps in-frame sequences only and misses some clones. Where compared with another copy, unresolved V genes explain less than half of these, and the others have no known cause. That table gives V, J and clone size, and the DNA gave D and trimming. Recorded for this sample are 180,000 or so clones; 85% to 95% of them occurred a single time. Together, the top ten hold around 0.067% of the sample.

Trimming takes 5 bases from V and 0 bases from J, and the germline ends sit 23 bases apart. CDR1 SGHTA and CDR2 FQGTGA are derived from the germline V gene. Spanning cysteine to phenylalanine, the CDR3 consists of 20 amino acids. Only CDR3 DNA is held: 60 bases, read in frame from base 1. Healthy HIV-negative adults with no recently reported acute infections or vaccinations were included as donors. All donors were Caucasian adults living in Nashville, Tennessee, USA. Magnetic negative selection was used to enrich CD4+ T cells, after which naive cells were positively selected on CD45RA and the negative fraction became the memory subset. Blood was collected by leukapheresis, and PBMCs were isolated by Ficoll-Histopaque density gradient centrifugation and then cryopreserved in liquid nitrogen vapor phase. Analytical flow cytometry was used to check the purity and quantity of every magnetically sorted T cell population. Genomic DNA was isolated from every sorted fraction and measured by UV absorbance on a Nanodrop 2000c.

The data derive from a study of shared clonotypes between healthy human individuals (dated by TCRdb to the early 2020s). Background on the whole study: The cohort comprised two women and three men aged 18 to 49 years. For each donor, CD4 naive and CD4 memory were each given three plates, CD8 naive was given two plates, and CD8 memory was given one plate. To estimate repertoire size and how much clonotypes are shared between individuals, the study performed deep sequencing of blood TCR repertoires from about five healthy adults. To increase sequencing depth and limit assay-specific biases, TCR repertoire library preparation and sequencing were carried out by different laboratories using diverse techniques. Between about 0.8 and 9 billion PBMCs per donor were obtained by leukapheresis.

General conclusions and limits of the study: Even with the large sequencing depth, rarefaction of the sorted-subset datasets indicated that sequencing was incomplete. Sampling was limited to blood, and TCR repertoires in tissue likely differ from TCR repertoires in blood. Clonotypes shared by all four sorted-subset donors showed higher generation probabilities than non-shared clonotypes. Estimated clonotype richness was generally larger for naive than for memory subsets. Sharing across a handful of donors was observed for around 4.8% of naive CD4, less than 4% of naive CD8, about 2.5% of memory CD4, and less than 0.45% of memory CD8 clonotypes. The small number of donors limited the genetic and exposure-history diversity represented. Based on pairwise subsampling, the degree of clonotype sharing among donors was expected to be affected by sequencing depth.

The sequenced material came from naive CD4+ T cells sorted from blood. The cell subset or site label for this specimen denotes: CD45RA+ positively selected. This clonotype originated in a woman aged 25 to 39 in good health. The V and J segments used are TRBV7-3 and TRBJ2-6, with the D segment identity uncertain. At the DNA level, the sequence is TGTGCCAGCAGCCCGCATCGTTTGGCGCGAAAAGACTCTGGGGCCAACGTCCTGACTTTC. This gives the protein CASSPHRLARKDSGANVLTF. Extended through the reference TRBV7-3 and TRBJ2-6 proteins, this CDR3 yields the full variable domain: GAGVSQTPSNKVTEKGKYVELRCDPISGHTALYWYRQSLGQGPEFLIYFQGTGAADDSGLPNDRFFAVRPEGSVSTLKIQRTERGDSAVYLCASSPHRLARKDSGANVLTFGAGSRLTVL.